These 20 T cell receptor beta chains were sequenced from one sample in a study of cytomegalovirus exposure and HLA in healthy donors. Sequencing used immunoSEQ multiplex PCR; TCRdb keeps in-frame clones, though not all of them. Of a few hundred thousand clones in the sample, around 85% were seen once. The sample comprised PBMCs. These receptors were collected from a woman in her late teens or twenties in good health and CMV-seronegative.

A single count supports this clone. The same CDR3 can be traced to other DNA sequences in this sample. The rearrangement uses TRBV27 and TRBJ1-1, with D unclear. Germline V CDR1 and CDR2: MNHEY, SMNVEV (reference sequence). The CDR3 contains 12 residues. Trimming left V 6 bases short and J 1 base short, with 6 bases between. The CDR3 here is CASRTGNTEAFF. CDR3 DNA: TGTGCCAGCAGGACGGGGAACACTGAAGCTTTCTTT.

V and J are TRBV6-1 and TRBJ2-7; 10 positions match TRBD1. CDR1 and CDR2 from the germline V gene are MNHNS and SASEGT. V shed 7 bases, J shed 6 bases, and the junction held 6 bases outside the gene matches. The length of the CDR3 is 13 residues. CDR3 sequence (DNA): TGTGCCAGCAATGACAGGGGGCGCGGCGAGCAGTACTTC. Amino acid sequence: CASNDRGRGEQYF.

This chain uses TRBV27 with TRBJ1-2, with D possibly matching TRBD1 (5 bases). The CDR3 loop spans 13 amino acids. Trimming removed 5 bases at V and 5 bases at J, with 12 bases between. CDR1 and CDR2 (germline): MNHEY, SMNVEV (reference sequence). The DNA of the CDR3 is TGTGCCAGCAGTCCCCGGGGGAGTTATGGCTACACCTTC. Translation gives CASSPRGSYGYTF.

CDR3 sequence (DNA): TGTGCCAGCAGCTCCGTGGGCGGGACAGGGTACAATGAGCAGTTCTTC. This codes for CASSSVGGTGYNEQFF. V and J are TRBV27 and TRBJ2-1, with 9 nucleotides matching TRBD1. V lost 6 bases to trimming and J lost 4 bases; unmatched junction nucleotides: 10. From germline, CDR1 is MNHEY and CDR2 SMNVEV (reference sequence). The CDR3 consists of 16 residues.

The V gene is TRBV28, the J gene TRBJ2-7; 9 bases fit TRBD2. V was clipped by 5 bases and J by 6 bases; unmatched bases: 5. The germline V gene has CDR1 MDHEN and CDR2 SYDVKM. The CDR3 consists of 13 residues. The CDR3 DNA follows: TGTGCCAGCAGTATGCTAGCGGGGCTCGAGCAGTACTTC. Translated, it gives CASSMLAGLEQYF.

V and J are TRBV30 and TRBJ1-1; D may be TRBD1 (6 bases). Trimming shortened V by 4 bases and J by 0 bases, and 12 bases separated the two germline ends. The CDR3 runs 14 residues. The V gene's germline CDR1 is GTSNPN and CDR2 SVGIG (reference sequence). CDR3 loop: CAWNTQGVNTEAFF. As DNA, the CDR3 is TGTGCCTGGAATACACAGGGCGTGAACACTGAAGCTTTCTTT.

This clone showed up just once. V usage is TRBV10-3 and J usage is TRBJ1-1; 8 positions agree with TRBD1. With V trimmed by 4 bases and J by 3 bases, 4 bases remained unmatched. The CDR3 totals 14 residues. In germline, CDR1 is ENHRY, CDR2 SYGVKD. CDR3 amino acids: CAISADRGDTEAFF. CDR3 coding DNA: TGTGCCATCAGTGCTGACAGGGGTGACACTGAAGCTTTCTTT.

This chain uses TRBV5-1 with TRBJ2-5, with D unclear. The CDR3 sequence is 15 residues long. Per germline, CDR1 SGHRS and CDR2 YFSETQ. V was cut by 0 bases and J by 2 bases, with 11 bases left in between. The CDR3 DNA reads TGCGCCAGCAGCTTGGGGGCAGGATCTCAAGAGACCCAGTACTTC. Residues: CASSLGAGSQETQYF.

The chain recombines TRBV27 with TRBJ1-1, with 7 bases matching TRBD1. Germline loops: CDR1 MNHEY, CDR2 SMNVEV (reference sequence). V gave up 5 bases and J gave up 0 bases; unmatched junction bases: 12. The CDR3 covers 17 residues. CDR3 bases: TGTGCCAGCAGTAGAGATAGGACAGGAAACATGAACACTGAAGCTTTCTTT. Protein product: CASSRDRTGNMNTEAFF.

The chain is built from TRBV27 and TRBJ2-5; 7 bases are shared with TRBD2. The V segment lost 6 bases and the J segment 0 bases; nucleotides outside the gene matches: 4. The germline CDR1 and CDR2 sequences are MNHEY and SMNVEV (reference sequence). The length of the CDR3 is 14 residues. DNA for the CDR3: TGTGCCAGCAGCTCCGGACTAGACCAAGAGACCCAGTACTTC. The encoded protein is CASSSGLDQETQYF.

The chain couples TRBV4-2 to TRBJ2-7, with a weak D call TRBD2 (5 bases). V was pared by 1 base and J by 4 bases, with 20 bases between. CDR1 and CDR2 (germline): LGHNA, YNFKEQ. The CDR3 is 17 residues long. The CDR3 is CASSQAGLRGRDYEQYF. DNA of the CDR3: TGTGCCAGCAGCCAAGCGGGGTTGCGCGGACGTGATTACGAGCAGTACTTC.

V is TRBV27 and J is TRBJ1-5; TRBD1 matches 10 bases. Germline-derived CDR1 and CDR2 are MNHEY and SMNVEV (reference sequence). This CDR3 region has 15 residues. The junction had 3 bases not matched to a gene; V was cut back by 4 bases and J by 3 bases. The CDR3 DNA reads as TGTGCCAGCAGTTCTGGGACAGGGGCCAATCAGCCCCAGCATTTT. As protein: CASSSGTGANQPQHF.

The rearrangement links TRBV5-1 to TRBJ1-1; no firm D call. CDR1 SGHRS and CDR2 YFSETQ come from the germline V gene. This CDR3 spans 15 amino acids. Trimming took off 4 bases at V and 0 bases at J, with 13 bases between the two ends. The CDR3 DNA reads as TGCGCCAGCAGCCTCCCCGGAGTCATGAACACTGAAGCTTTCTTT. As protein: CASSLPGVMNTEAFF.

The J gene is TRBJ1-1, the V gene TRBV27; 11 bases fit TRBD1. This CDR3 contains 16 residues. CDR1 and CDR2 from the germline V gene are MNHEY and SMNVEV (reference sequence). The V and J ends lost 6 bases and 4 bases, in that order; junction bases with no gene match: 10. The CDR3 here is CASSWTGGRWGTEAFF. The CDR3 bases are TGTGCCAGCAGCTGGACAGGGGGCCGGTGGGGCACTGAAGCTTTCTTT.

Remarks on this clone: This sample includes further DNA sequences coding for the same CDR3. The CDR3 DNA follows: TGTGCCAGCAGTCCGAGGGGGGGCTACACCTTC. As protein: CASSPRGGYTF. This chain connects TRBV28 to TRBJ1-2, with TRBD1 as a possible D gene (6 bases). Germline CDR1 MDHEN, CDR2 SYDVKM. The CDR3 is 11 amino acids. Trimming took off 5 bases at V and 8 bases at J, with 9 bases between the two ends.

This chain joins TRBV11-1 and TRBJ2-5; 9 positions agree with TRBD1. V gave up 7 bases and J gave up 2 bases; unmatched junction bases: 5. CDR1 is SGHAT, CDR2 FQDESV, per germline (reference sequence). This CDR3 contains 14 residues. The CDR3 nucleotides read TGTGCCAGCAAGGACAGGGGACTTCAAGAGACCCAGTACTTC. Protein product: CASKDRGLQETQYF.

J is TRBJ2-7 and V is TRBV4-3; D perhaps matches TRBD1 (6 bases). With 4 bases removed from V and 1 base from J, the gap between germline ends came to 20 bases. The CDR3 contains 17 residues. Germline V gene lookup returns CDR1 LGHNA and CDR2 YSLEER. The CDR3 coding sequence is TGCGCCAGCAGCCCAGTGAAGGGGACACCTATTTCCTACGAGCAGTACTTC. Its protein is CASSPVKGTPISYEQYF.

The chain employs TRBV29-1 and TRBJ1-3, with D unresolved. The CDR3 has 12 amino acids. With 5 bases removed from V and 0 bases from J, the gap between germline ends came to 5 bases. Per the germline V gene, CDR1 is SQVTM and CDR2 is ANQGSEA. CDR3 coding DNA: TGCAGCGTTTACGGCTCTGGAAACACCATATATTTT. Translated: CSVYGSGNTIYF.

The chain has TRBV28 and TRBJ2-7; TRBD2 matches 10 bases. V lost 3 bases to trimming and J lost 6 bases; unmatched junction nucleotides: 11. This CDR3 is built from 16 residues. CDR1 is MDHEN and CDR2 is SYDVKM in the germline V gene. The chain's CDR3 is CASSLGLAGGGTEQYF. In nucleotides, the CDR3 is TGTGCCAGCAGTTTGGGCTTAGCGGGGGGAGGGACCGAGCAGTACTTC.

This clone was counted between two and nine times. This chain connects TRBV2 to TRBJ1-2; 8 positions match TRBD1. Germline V gene data show CDR1 as SNHLY and CDR2 as FYNNEI. The CDR3 length is 15 residues. V dropped 2 bases and J dropped 4; count of bases not matched to a gene: 6. The CDR3 DNA follows: TGTGCCAGCAGTGAACAGGGGGCGCTTAGCTATGGCTACACCTTC. Translation: CASSEQGALSYGYTF.